Listed below are T cell receptor beta chains from one sample, sequenced in a study of blood T cell repertoires in COVID-19. The assay was immunoSEQ multiplex PCR, and TCRdb's table has in-frame clones only and misses some. This table has about 94,000 clones, roughly 80% appearing once. Sequenced: peripheral blood. Source of these receptors: a human donor in a cohort sampled during active COVID-19. CDR3s include the opening cysteine and the closing phenylalanine or tryptophan. A D gene is named only where the DNA matches it firmly. Some rows mark clone size as missing; the rest say once, few, many or name a class of expanded clone.

d_call clone_size j_call v_call cdr3_nt cdr3_aa
- - TRBJ1-6 TRBV7-2 TGTGCCAGCAGCGGAGGACGTGCGGTCCTCCACTTT CASSGGRAVLHF
TRBD1 - TRBJ2-5 TRBV6-1 TGTGCCAGCAGTGAAATGACAGGGCAAGAGACCCAGTACTTC CASSEMTGQETQYF
- - TRBJ2-1 TRBV3-1/TRBV3-2 TGTGCCAGCAGCCCAGGGGGGACTTACGCGGGAAATGAGCAGTTCTTC CASSPGGTYAGNEQFF
- - TRBJ1-5 TRBV12-2 TGTGCAAGTCGCCCACGACTGCGGAGCAATCAGCCCCAGCATTTT CASRPRLRSNQPQHF
TRBD1 - TRBJ1-1 TRBV30 TGTGCCTGGAGTGGACAGGGTAACACTGAAGCTTTCTTT CAWSGQGNTEAFF
- - TRBJ2-7 TRBV11-1 TGTGCCAGCAGCCCCCAATGGGGCGGAAACTACGAGCAGTACTTC CASSPQWGGNYEQYF
- - TRBJ2-5 TRBV7-8 TGTGCCAGCAGTTTCAATCTAGCGTTCCAAGAGACCCAGTACTTC CASSFNLAFQETQYF
- - TRBJ2-7 TRBV5-1 TGCGCCAGCGGCGCAGGGCTCGAGCAGTACTTC CASGAGLEQYF
TRBD1 - TRBJ1-1 TRBV18 TGTGCCAGCTCACCATCTCTGGGGACAGAGGAAGCTTTCTTT CASSPSLGTEEAFF
TRBD1 - TRBJ1-2 TRBV18 TGTGCCAGCTCACCTCCTTTGACAGGGGGCTATGGCTACACCTTC CASSPPLTGGYGYTF
TRBD1 - TRBJ1-2 TRBV6-5 TGTGCCAGCAGTTATGGCGGACAGGGTTACGACTATGGCTACACCTTC CASSYGGQGYDYGYTF
TRBD1 - TRBJ1-4 TRBV28 TGTGCCAGCAGTCCCGACAGGGGGCGGGATGAAAAACTGTTTTTT CASSPDRGRDEKLFF
TRBD2 - TRBJ2-5 TRBV15 TGTGCCACCAGCTCACACCCTCTAGCGGGGGGGGAGACCCAGTACTTC CATSSHPLAGGETQYF
- once TRBJ2-7 TRBV29-1 TGCAGCGTAATAGCTGAGGGCGAGACCGAGCAGTACTTC CSVIAEGETEQYF
- - TRBJ2-7 TRBV18 TGTGCCAGCTCACGGGAGGTATCGTCAGGTCGCGAGCAGTACTTC CASSREVSSGREQYF
- - TRBJ1-2 TRBV30 TGTGCCTGGAGGGCCCAGGGCTTACGCGGCTACACCTTC CAWRAQGLRGYTF
- - TRBJ1-2 TRBV9 TGTGCCAGCAGCGTAACAGGGCCCGGAGGCTACACCTTC CASSVTGPGGYTF
TRBD2 few TRBJ2-7 TRBV27 TGTGCCGCGGGCCTAGCGGGGTCGCGCCAGCAGTACTTC CAAGLAGSRQQYF
TRBD1 - TRBJ2-5 TRBV18 TGTGCCAGCTCTCCTGGGACAGGCCCGACCCAGTACTTC CASSPGTGPTQYF
- few TRBJ2-7 TRBV18 TGTGCCAGCTCACGGGGACAAGACTACGAGCAGTACTTC CASSRGQDYEQYF
TRBD2 - TRBJ2-5 TRBV5-1 TGCGCCAGCAGCTCCGGGACTAGCGGGAGCGTGACCCAGTACTTC CASSSGTSGSVTQYF
TRBD2 - TRBJ2-7 TRBV6-5 TGTGCCAGCCCTAGGACTAGCGGTATTTACGAGCAGTACTTC CASPRTSGIYEQYF
- - TRBJ2-3 TRBV11-3 TGTGCCAGCAGCTTAAGAGGCCAGGGGAGCACAGATACGCAGTATTTT CASSLRGQGSTDTQYF
TRBD1 few TRBJ2-7 TRBV28 TGTGCCAGCGGGGGGACAGGTTCCTACGAGCAGTACTTC CASGGTGSYEQYF
TRBD1 - TRBJ2-2 TRBV3-1/TRBV3-2 TGTGCCAGCAGCCAAAGAAGGGGACAGGGTGAAACCGGGGAGCTGTTTTTT CASSQRRGQGETGELFF
TRBD1 - TRBJ1-1 TRBV7-8 TGTGCCAGCACACCCCAGGGGGCCTTGAACACTGAAGCTTTCTTT CASTPQGALNTEAFF
TRBD2 - TRBJ2-7 TRBV7-3 TGTGCCAGCAGCCCGGGACTAGCGGGAGTGGGCGAGCAGTACTTC CASSPGLAGVGEQYF